A single sample gave rise to the 13 T cell receptor beta chains below, sequenced in a study of T cell repertoires in cytomegalovirus infection. Using its own MiXCR run on the reads, TCRdb lists one record per CDR3 protein. Of approximately 1,000,000 distinct CDR3 sequences detected, approximately 30% appear once; the ten largest clones hold under 15%. These TCRs' antigens remain unknown. Sequencing used cultured CD8+ T cells from PBMCs, obtained from culture after CMV antigen stimulation. Source of these receptors: a human donor in good health (CMV status not recorded). Some clones in this sample may be carry-over from other donors' samples.

The CDR3 region has the DNA TGTGCCAGCAAGGTTTTAGGGTCAGTATACAATGAGCAGTTCTTC. It codes for CASKVLGSVYNEQFF. The chain uses TRBV6-1 and TRBJ2-1; unclear D gene. Germline V gene lookup returns CDR1 MNHNS and CDR2 SASEGT. The CDR3 is made up of 15 amino acids. V gave up 7 bases and J gave up 4 bases, with 17 bases separating them.

This clonotype was detected only a few times. This sequence joins TRBV12-3 or TRBV12-4 and TRBJ2-1; D gene uncertain. Trimming removed 0 bases at V and 4 bases at J, with 16 bases between. There are 17 residues in the CDR3. CDR3 DNA sequence: TGTGCCAGCAGTTTAGCGTTCAGATACGTGGGGTACAATGAGCAGTTCTTC. It is translated as CASSLAFRYVGYNEQFF.

The rearrangement joins TRBV5-4 to TRBJ1-1; possible D gene TRBD1, 5 bases. Germline CDR1 and CDR2: SGHNT and YYREEE (reference sequence). CDR3 length equals 13 residues. V dropped 7 bases and J dropped 3 bases, with 13 bases sitting between them. CDR3 nucleotides: TGTGCCAGCGTCCGGGGGACCGACACTGAAGCTTTCTTT. Its protein product is CASVRGTDTEAFF.

The genes are TRBV6-5 and TRBJ2-3, with D tentatively TRBD1 or TRBD2 (5 bases each). The germline V and J ends were trimmed by 0 bases and 5 bases, with 15 bases remaining between them. Germline assignment: CDR1 MNHEY and CDR2 SVGAGI. The CDR3 is 16 residues long. CDR3 DNA sequence: TGTGCCAGCAGTTACTCGTGGGGCAGAGAGGGAGATACGCAGTATTTT. It specifies CASSYSWGREGDTQYF.

This clonotype was seen a handful of times. The chain uses TRBV28 and TRBJ2-2; 13 bases map to TRBD2. The V segment lost 6 bases and the J segment 3 bases; nucleotides outside the gene matches: 1. Germline CDR1 and CDR2: MDHEN and SYDVKM. The CDR3 runs 15 residues. The CDR3 DNA sequence: TGTGCCAGCAGAGGGACTAGCGGGGACACCGGGGAGCTGTTTTTT. It yields the protein CASRGTSGDTGELFF.

The genes are TRBV10-3 and TRBJ2-2, with 9 bases fitting TRBD1. The CDR3 spans 17 residues. Germline V CDR1 and CDR2: ENHRY, SYGVKD. With V trimmed by 5 bases and J by 7 bases, 14 bases remained unmatched. CDR3 DNA sequence: TGTGCCATCAGTTCCGCCGGGACAGGGTACAATGGCGGGGAGCTGTTTTTT. As protein: CAISSAGTGYNGGELFF.

This clonotype was observed at least ten times. The gene calls are TRBV6-1 and TRBJ2-7, with D perhaps given as TRBD1 or TRBD2 (5 bases each). CDR1 and CDR2 (germline): MNHNS, SASEGT. There are 14 residues in the CDR3. V was shortened by 3 bases and J by 1 base, with 10 bases between the two germline ends. CDR3 sequence reads: CASSEGPRSYEQYF. The CDR3 coding sequence is TGTGCCAGCAGTGAGGGACCCCGTTCCTACGAGCAGTACTTC.

The chain joins TRBV6-6 to TRBJ2-2; 9 bases align to TRBD1. Looked up from germline, CDR1 is MNHNY and CDR2 is SVGAGI (reference sequence). V lost 7 bases to trimming and J lost 5 bases; unmatched junction nucleotides: 8. The length of the CDR3 is 15 residues. In DNA, the CDR3 is TGTGCCAGCATCACCCGACAGGGGGGGACCGGGGAGCTGTTTTTT. Its translation: CASITRQGGTGELFF.

This clonotype was detected only a few times. CDR3 nucleotides: TGTGCCAGCAGCCCTCGCCTTGGCAGGGCCGAATTCTTC. Its translation: CASSPRLGRAEFF. The chain joins TRBV9 to TRBJ2-1, with a weak D call TRBD1 (5 bases). The CDR3 contains 13 residues. Germline V gene lookup returns CDR1 SGDLS and CDR2 YYNGEE. The V and J ends lost 4 bases and 16 bases respectively, with 21 bases between them.

This clonotype was observed a handful of times. J is TRBJ2-4 and V is TRBV7-3; possibly TRBD1 for D (6 bases). CDR3 size: 15 residues. The germline CDR1 and CDR2 sequences are SGHTA and FQGTGA. Trimming stripped 1 base from V and 8 bases from J, with 15 bases between. The CDR3 DNA reads TGTGCCAGCAGCTTAAATGGGCCCAGGGGAGACATTCAGTACTTC. Protein: CASSLNGPRGDIQYF. The full variable domain, its missing parts supplied by reference TRBV7-3 and TRBJ2-4, is GAGVSQTPSNKVTEKGKYVELRCDPISGHTALYWYRQSLGQGPEFLIYFQGTGAADDSGLPNDRFFAVRPEGSVSTLKIQRTERGDSAVYLCASSLNGPRGDIQYFGAGTRLSVL.

V gene TRBV27 combines with J gene TRBJ2-2, with D possibly called TRBD1 or TRBD2 (5 bases each). V lost 7 bases, J lost 6 bases, and 15 bases lay in between. The germline CDR1 and CDR2 sequences are MNHEY and SMNVEV (reference sequence). The CDR3 extends over 14 amino acids. The CDR3 here is CASNRRGRPGELFF. The CDR3 nucleotides are TGTGCCAGCAACAGGAGAGGGAGACCCGGGGAGCTGTTTTTT.

This chain connects TRBV6-6 to TRBJ2-7, with 9 positions matching TRBD1. Trimming took 0 bases from V and 4 from J; bases not matched to a gene: 7. This CDR3 spans 16 amino acids. The germline V gene encodes CDR1 MNHNY and CDR2 SVGAGI (reference sequence). The CDR3 here is CASSYSRLTGGYEQYF. CDR3 nucleotides: TGTGCCAGCAGTTACTCGAGATTGACAGGGGGTTACGAGCAGTACTTC.

This clonotype came up a few times. The CDR3 loop is CASSALWLAGDPEEADTQYF. The CDR3 bases are TGTGCCAGCAGTGCCCTCTGGCTAGCGGGGGACCCAGAAGAGGCAGATACGCAGTATTTT. The chain carries TRBV2 and TRBJ2-3; TRBD2 agrees at 10 bases. This CDR3 region has 20 residues. CDR1 SNHLY and CDR2 FYNNEI come from the germline V gene. V was clipped by 4 bases and J by 4 bases; unmatched bases: 20.